This T cell receptor beta chain was recorded in a study of technical replicates of blood from a handful of donors. Here immunoSEQ multiplex PCR was the method, and the copy in TCRdb shows in-frame clones only, minus some. The data show 55,000 to 75,000 clones, 91% seen once. CDR1 and CDR2 (germline): MGHDK, SYGVNS. Trimming cost V 2 bases and J 0 bases, with 8 bases left between them. The length of the CDR3 is 15 residues. This chain connects TRBV25-1 to TRBJ2-4, with D unclear. Sequencing input: PBMCs. The receptor comes from a human donor in good health. Some clones in this sample may be carry-over from other donors' samples. The CDR3: CASSEHSLAKNIQYF. CDR3 in DNA: TGTGCCAGCAGTGAACACTCATTAGCCAAAAACATTCAGTACTTC. Variable domain in full (rest from reference TRBV25-1 and TRBJ2-4): EADIYQTPRYLVIGTGKKITLECSQTMGHDKMYWYQQDPGMELHLIHYSYGVNSTEKGDLSSESTVSRIRTEHFPLTLESARPSHTSQYLCASSEHSLAKNIQYFGAGTRLSVL.